This T cell receptor (beta chain) was identified in a study of control samples from healthy donors and cancer patients. Trimming removed 1 base from V and 4 bases from J, with 10 bases in between. CDR3 length: 14 amino acids. The germline CDR1 and CDR2 sequences are SNHLY and FYNNEI. Clones were sequenced by immunoSEQ multiplex PCR, and TCRdb holds only the in-frame ones, with some missing. The sample consists of about 130,000 clones, roughly 92% of them appearing once. This rearrangement joins TRBV2 to TRBJ1-1, with D maybe TRBD1 (5 bases). The specimen was blood. The receptor was isolated from a man aged 18 to 35 in good health. In nucleotides, the CDR3 is TGTGCCAGCAGTGAAGGGGTAGGGGCCACTGAAGCTTTCTTT. This translates into CASSEGVGATEAFF.